This T cell receptor (beta chain) appears in the sequencing data of a study of early T cells in non-severe SARS-CoV-2 infection. For the study at large: Sequencing input comprised bulk RNA from unsorted whole blood; chain pairing was not available.

This clonotype appeared a few times. Via MiXCR, TCRdb re-called the 5' RACE reads, giving one row per CDR3 protein. The sample comprises over 60,000 distinct CDR3 sequences, 9.5% to 15% of which are singletons, and less than 3% rests with the top ten. Trimming removed 1 base at V and 1 base at J, with 7 bases between. The CDR3 has 14 amino acids. Germline V gene sequence: CDR1 SGHTA, CDR2 FQGTGA. This sample comprised whole blood, obtained at baseline. This chain uses TRBV7-3 with TRBJ1-1; D might be TRBD1 (5 bases). The sequence derives from an adult who was a healthcare worker with PCR-confirmed SARS-CoV-2 infection or an uninfected control (not recorded which). CDR3 nucleotide sequence: TGTGCCAGCAGCTTAATGGGGACGAACACTGAAGCTTTCTTT. This encodes CASSLMGTNTEAFF. Together with reference TRBV7-3 and TRBJ1-1, the CDR3 gives the full variable domain: GAGVSQTPSNKVTEKGKYVELRCDPISGHTALYWYRQSLGQGPEFLIYFQGTGAADDSGLPNDRFFAVRPEGSVSTLKIQRTERGDSAVYLCASSLMGTNTEAFFGQGTRLTVV.